The 5 T cell receptor beta chains below all came from one sample that was sequenced in a study of cytotoxic CD8 clonotypes in ibrutinib-treated CLL. Libraries were prepared by immunoSEQ multiplex PCR; TCRdb keeps only in-frame clonotypes and omits some of them. This sample yields under 150,000 clones, of which approximately 80% are seen a single time; 7.5% to 9% belongs to the top ten. Specimen: PBMCs, collected after 36 months of ibrutinib treatment. These receptors originate from a human donor with chronic lymphocytic leukemia.

This clone is a singleton in its sample. This sequence joins TRBV15 and TRBJ2-2; 7 bases map to TRBD2. Trimming removed 1 base from V and 4 bases from J; junction bases left unmatched: 12. The CDR3 is made up of 18 amino acids. Germline V lookup: CDR1 LNHNV, CDR2 YYDKDF (reference sequence). DNA for the CDR3: TGTGCCACCAGCAGAGGGGGGTTATCCGGGAGGACCACCGGGGAGCTGTTTTTT. This gives the protein CATSRGGLSGRTTGELFF.

The gene calls are TRBV7-6 and TRBJ2-2, with 10 bases fitting TRBD2. From germline, CDR1 is SGHVS and CDR2 FNYEAQ. The J segment lost 5 bases and the V segment lost 1 base, leaving 4 bases of the junction unmatched. The CDR3 has 16 residues. This CDR3 reads CASSLGSGRGTGELFF. CDR3 in DNA: TGTGCCAGCAGCTTAGGCAGCGGGAGGGGGACCGGGGAGCTGTTTTTT.

Only a few counts were recorded for this clone. The chain is built from TRBV30 and TRBJ1-2, with no clear D. Germline V gives CDR1 GTSNPN, CDR2 SVGIG (reference sequence). The CDR3 loop spans 12 amino acids. V lost 4 bases, J lost 7 bases, and 13 bases lay in between. CDR3 residues: CAWNINRGGYTF. In DNA, the CDR3 is TGTGCCTGGAATATTAATCGGGGTGGCTACACCTTC.

This chain uses TRBV5-1 with TRBJ2-7; tentative D call: TRBD2 (6 bases). This CDR3 has 15 residues. V was shortened by 4 bases and J by 0 bases, with 14 bases between the two germline ends. CDR1 is SGHRS and CDR2 is YFSETQ in the germline V gene. The chain's CDR3 is CASSGGRISSYEQYF. For the CDR3, the DNA is TGCGCCAGCAGCGGGGGGAGAATTAGCTCCTACGAGCAGTACTTC.

J is TRBJ1-2 and V is TRBV7-6; a possible D gene is TRBD1 (5 bases). CDR1 and CDR2 (germline): SGHVS, FNYEAQ. V was cut by 2 bases and J by 4 bases, with 20 bases left in between. This CDR3 contains 17 residues. CDR3 amino acids: CASSLRGLGRAFYGYTF. The CDR3 DNA sequence: TGTGCCAGCAGCTTAAGGGGTCTGGGCCGTGCCTTCTATGGCTACACCTTC.